The 5 T cell receptor beta chains presented below share a single source sample, sequenced in a study of long-term antiretroviral therapy in people with HIV. At survey level, the immunoSEQ assay was run in its v3.0 version. This table comes from immunoSEQ multiplex PCR, and its TCRdb copy is limited to in-frame clones, with some not included. The data contain 11,000 or so clones, 79% of them singletons. The sample consisted of unsorted PBMCs, taken 0.8 years before starting antiretroviral therapy. Receptor source: a woman aged 40-49 years with HIV.

The chain has TRBV4-1 and TRBJ2-1, with unresolved D. The V and J ends lost 4 bases and 0 bases respectively, with 10 bases between them. Looked up from germline, CDR1 is MGHRA and CDR2 is YSYEKL. The CDR3 has 15 amino acids. CDR3 sequence reads: CASSRTYGSYNEQFF. In DNA, the CDR3 is TGCGCCAGCAGCCGGACGTATGGCTCCTACAATGAGCAGTTCTTC.

This clone was detected a few times. The chain has TRBV6-6 and TRBJ1-4; tentative D call: TRBD1 (6 bases). CDR3 length: 13 residues. CDR1 and CDR2 (germline): MNHNY, SVGAGI (reference sequence). Trimming took off 3 bases at V and 8 bases at J, with 10 bases between the two ends. This CDR3 reads CASSYPGAEKLFF. The CDR3 coding sequence is TGTGCCAGCAGTTATCCAGGGGCAGAAAAACTGTTTTTT.

V is TRBV5-1 and J is TRBJ2-5; possibly TRBD1 for D (5 bases). Germline V gives CDR1 SGHRS, CDR2 YFSETQ. The CDR3 is made up of 14 amino acids. Between the trimmed V and J ends, which lost 0 bases and 3 bases, there was a span of 9 bases. The CDR3 bases are TGCGCCAGCAGCTTGGGGGGCCCCGAAGAGACCCAGTACTTC. Its protein is CASSLGGPEETQYF.

The chain combines TRBV28 with TRBJ1-4; possibly TRBD1 for D (5 bases). The V and J ends lost 8 bases and 8 bases respectively, with 15 bases between them. Germline CDR1 is MDHEN and CDR2 is SYDVKM. This CDR3 has 13 amino acids. This CDR3 is CASAGGKGEKLFF. CDR3 nucleotide sequence: TGTGCCAGCGCCGGGGGGAAGGGGGAAAAACTGTTTTTT.

The V and J genes are TRBV7-9 and TRBJ1-1; no definite D call. V was cut by 5 bases and J by 11 bases, with 15 bases left in between. Germline V CDR1 and CDR2: SEHNR, FQNEAQ (reference sequence). CDR3 length: 12 residues. CDR3 nucleotides: TGTGCCAGCAGCCCCCCCGGTCGTAGGGCTTTCTTT. It is translated as CASSPPGRRAFF.